A single sample gave rise to the 22 T cell receptor beta chains below, sequenced in a study of blood T cell repertoires in COVID-19 (dated by TCRdb to 2020 to 2022). Preparation of the library involved the immunoSEQ multiplex PCR assay. TCRdb took this table from immuneACCESS and kept in-frame rearrangements with V and J called. Such tables lack part of the clones; where checked against another copy, unresolved V genes explain under half of the gap, and the rest is unexplained. The sample yields around 23,000 clones; 70% to 90% were counted once. The top ten clonotypes cover 15% to 20% of the sample. Sequencing used peripheral blood. The receptor set was obtained from a human donor with acute or convalescent COVID-19. The donor label of this sample is uncertain.

The chain combines TRBV5-6 with TRBJ2-3, with TRBD1 matching over 8 bases. The V gene end was trimmed by 4 bases and the J gene end by 5 bases; junction bases not matched to a gene: 6. Germline CDR1 reads SGHDT; CDR2 reads YYEEEE. This CDR3 region has 14 residues. This CDR3 is CASSPGQGRDTQYF. CDR3 bases: TGTGCCAGCAGCCCTGGACAGGGAAGAGATACGCAGTATTTT.

This chain connects TRBV6-1 to TRBJ1-2; TRBD1 aligns across 9 bases. V shed 6 bases, J shed 3 bases, and the junction held 5 bases outside the gene matches. The CDR3 covers 14 residues. CDR1 MNHNS and CDR2 SASEGT come from the germline V gene. The CDR3 reads CASRGQGKDYGYTF. CDR3 nucleotide sequence: TGTGCCAGCAGGGGACAGGGAAAGGACTATGGCTACACCTTC.

The rearrangement uses TRBV4-2 and TRBJ2-2; 7 nucleotides align to TRBD2. The CDR3 runs 18 residues. Germline assignment: CDR1 LGHNA and CDR2 YNFKEQ. V dropped 0 bases and J dropped 6; count of bases not matched to a gene: 13. The CDR3 reads CASSQEGLAAAGSGELFF. DNA for the CDR3: TGTGCCAGCAGCCAAGAAGGCCTAGCGGCTGCGGGTTCCGGGGAGCTGTTTTTT.

This clone was observed a single time. The chain joins TRBV6-5 to TRBJ1-5, with 10 bases that match TRBD1. This CDR3 is built from 15 residues. The germline CDR1 and CDR2 sequences are MNHEY and SVGAGI. Trimming at V came to 7 bases and at J to 6 bases, leaving 9 bases not matched to a gene. CDR3 nucleotides: TGTGCCAGCATCAGGGACAGGGGAAATAGTCAGCCCCAGCATTTT. This gives the protein CASIRDRGNSQPQHF.

The V call is TRBV18, the J call TRBJ2-1; 15 nucleotides agree with TRBD2. Per germline, CDR1 KGHSH and CDR2 LQKENI. Germline trimming cut 3 bases from V and 6 bases from J; bases unmatched to any gene: 6. CDR3 length: 17 residues. CDR3 DNA sequence: TGTGCCAGCTCACCCCAGGGACTAGCGGGGGGAGGCAATGAGCAGTTCTTC. Its protein product is CASSPQGLAGGGNEQFF.

The CDR3 nucleotides are TGTGCCAGCAGCGCTATGACAGGGGCAAACACTGAAGCTTTCTTT. Translated, it gives CASSAMTGANTEAFF. This chain links TRBV9 with TRBJ1-1; TRBD1 matches 8 bases. Germline CDR1 is SGDLS and CDR2 is YYNGEE. The trim removed 3 bases at V and 2 bases at J, leaving 6 bases unmatched. This CDR3 has 15 amino acids. The whole variable domain, remainder taken from reference TRBV9 and TRBJ1-1, is DSGVTQTPKHLITATGQRVTLRCSPRSGDLSVYWYQQSLDQGLQFLIQYYNGEERAKGNILERFSAQQFPDLHSELNLSSLELGDSALYFCASSAMTGANTEAFFGQGTRLTVV.

The rearrangement uses TRBV5-1 and TRBJ2-1; weak D call: TRBD2 (6 bases). Germline CDR1 is SGHRS and CDR2 is YFSETQ. This CDR3 has 14 residues. V was trimmed by 1 base and J by 5 bases, leaving 10 bases between them. DNA for the CDR3: TGCGCCAGCAGCTTGTTTACGGGGGACAATGAGCAGTTCTTC. Translation: CASSLFTGDNEQFF.

The gene calls are TRBV27 and TRBJ2-7, with D possibly being TRBD2 (6 bases). V lost 6 bases, J lost 5 bases, and 17 bases lay in between. Germline V gene sequence: CDR1 MNHEY, CDR2 SMNVEV (reference sequence). This CDR3 has 14 amino acids. DNA of the CDR3: TGTGCCAGCAGGTGGCTCGGGGGTCGGAACGAGCAGTACTTC. Protein product: CASRWLGGRNEQYF.

CDR3 sequence (DNA): TGTGCTAGTGGTTTGGGGGGCTCGGGGGGAAACATTCAGTACTTC. Its protein is CASGLGGSGGNIQYF. The chain uses TRBV12-5 and TRBJ2-4; the match to TRBD2 covers 7 bases. After removal of 1 base from V and 6 bases from J, the junction contained 6 bases not matched to a gene. CDR1 is LGHNT, CDR2 FRNRAP, per germline. The CDR3 extends over 15 amino acids. The entire variable domain, with the rest obtained from reference TRBV12-5 and TRBJ2-4, is as follows: DARVTQTPRHKVTEMGQEVTMRCQPILGHNTVFWYRQTMMQGLELLAYFRNRAPLDDSGMPKDRFSAEMPDATLATLKIQPSEPRDSAVYFCASGLGGSGGNIQYFGAGTRLSVL.

The chain uses TRBV7-8 and TRBJ2-3, with D perhaps matching TRBD1 (6 bases). This CDR3 contains 16 residues. Germline lookup yields CDR1 SGHVS and CDR2 FQNEAQ. The germline V and J ends were trimmed by 4 bases and 2 bases, with 16 bases remaining between them. The CDR3 protein is CASSYTGTQITDTQYF. Written as DNA, the CDR3 is TGTGCCAGCAGCTACACCGGGACACAAATCACAGATACGCAGTATTTT.

The chain is built from TRBV2 and TRBJ2-6; 9 bases match TRBD1. The CDR3 is made up of 17 amino acids. Germline V CDR1 and CDR2: SNHLY, FYNNEI. V dropped 6 bases and J dropped 0; count of bases not matched to a gene: 6. The CDR3 sequence is CASSSTGGNSGANVLTF. The DNA for the CDR3 is TGTGCCAGCAGCTCGACAGGGGGAAACTCTGGGGCCAACGTCCTGACTTTC.

The J gene is TRBJ1-6, the V gene TRBV10-1; D not certain. Deletions cut 8 bases from V and 3 bases from J, with 11 bases between. The CDR3 sequence is 14 residues long. Germline V gene lookup returns CDR1 WNHNN and CDR2 SYGVQD (reference sequence). CDR3 bases: TGCGCCAGCTCTCCGGGGAGCTATAATTCACCCCTCCACTTT. The encoded protein is CASSPGSYNSPLHF.

The chain recombines TRBV3-1 (or the pseudogene TRBV3-2) with TRBJ2-7; TRBD2 agrees at 9 bases. The V segment lost 0 bases and the J segment 3 bases; nucleotides outside the gene matches: 3. The CDR3 has 15 residues. The germline CDR1 and CDR2 sequences are LGHDT and YNNKEL (reference sequence). CDR3 in DNA: TGTGCCAGCAGCCAAGATCCGACTAGCGGCTACGAGCAGTACTTC. This translates into CASSQDPTSGYEQYF.

The chain combines TRBV7-9 with TRBJ2-7; the D is unclear. Germline CDR1 and CDR2: SEHNR and FQNEAQ (reference sequence). V was clipped by 5 bases and J by 2 bases, with 13 bases between them. The CDR3 extends over 14 amino acids. CDR3 bases: TGTGCCAGCAGCCCCCCAGCGAGCGCCTACGAGCAGTACTTC. Translation gives CASSPPASAYEQYF.

The chain joins TRBV2 to TRBJ2-5; TRBD2 might be the D (6 bases). The CDR3 has 14 residues. Germline V gives CDR1 SNHLY, CDR2 FYNNEI. Trimming shortened V by 0 bases and J by 7 bases, and 12 bases separated the two germline ends. The CDR3 DNA is TGTGCCAGCAGTGAAGCGCGCGGGGCCCGGACCCAGTACTTC. This gives the protein CASSEARGARTQYF.

The chain recombines TRBV18 with TRBJ1-4; unclear D gene. The CDR3 length is 13 residues. Germline CDR1 is KGHSH and CDR2 is LQKENI. V was pared by 2 bases and J by 8 bases, with 9 bases between. DNA of the CDR3: TGTGCCAGCTCACCAGGGAGGAGGGAAAAACTGTTTTTT. The encoded protein is CASSPGRREKLFF. Supplemented by reference TRBV18 and TRBJ1-4, the full variable domain reads NAGVMQNPRHLVRRRGQEARLRCSPMKGHSHVYWYRQLPEEGLKFMVYLQKENIIDESGMPKERFSAEFPKEGPSILRIQQVVRGDSAAYFCASSPGRREKLFFGSGTQLSVL.

The chain couples TRBV7-6 to TRBJ1-4; 11 positions agree with TRBD1. CDR1 and CDR2 from the germline V gene are SGHVS and FNYEAQ. Trimming removed 6 bases from V and 3 bases from J; junction bases left unmatched: 9. The CDR3 is 17 residues long. The CDR3 nucleotides are TGTGCCAGCAGTCCATGGACAGGGGGCGCAGCTAATGAAAAACTGTTTTTT. Encoded protein: CASSPWTGGAANEKLFF.

V gene TRBV5-1 combines with J gene TRBJ2-3, with 9 nucleotides matching TRBD2. This CDR3 is 18 amino acids long. CDR1 and CDR2 from the germline V gene are SGHRS and YFSETQ. Trimming at V came to 2 bases and at J to 2 bases, leaving 12 bases not matched to a gene. CDR3 nucleotide sequence: TGCGCCAGCAGCTTTAGACTAGCGGACTCCGGGGCCACAGATACGCAGTATTTT. This sequence encodes CASSFRLADSGATDTQYF.

The CDR3 spells CASSPIAGGPVRTDTQYF. The CDR3 DNA reads as TGTGCCAGCAGCCCTATAGCGGGGGGGCCGGTGCGAACAGATACGCAGTATTTT. The chain combines TRBV5-6 with TRBJ2-3; 11 bases are shared with TRBD2. V trimming: 4 bases; J trimming: 3 bases; junction bases outside the gene matches: 13. CDR1 is SGHDT, CDR2 YYEEEE, per germline. CDR3 length: 18 amino acids.

The genes are TRBV9 and TRBJ1-3; 10 bases match TRBD1. This CDR3 has 17 residues. The ends lost 0 bases at V and 2 bases at J; junction bases unmatched: 5. The germline CDR1 and CDR2 sequences are SGDLS and YYNGEE. Here the CDR3 reads CASSVVSGQGTGNTIYF. The CDR3 DNA reads as TGTGCCAGCAGCGTAGTATCGGGACAGGGGACTGGAAACACCATATATTTT.

This chain uses TRBV6-5 with TRBJ2-6, with D unclear. The CDR3 loop spans 13 amino acids. Germline loops: CDR1 MNHEY, CDR2 SVGAGI. V was clipped by 7 bases and J by 1 base, with 5 bases between them. CDR3 sequence: CASNRSGANVLTF. In DNA form, the CDR3 reads TGTGCCAGCAATCGGTCTGGGGCCAACGTCCTGACTTTC.

The chain combines TRBV6-5 with TRBJ1-2, with 8 bases fitting TRBD1. The CDR3 runs to 16 residues. Germline V gives CDR1 MNHEY, CDR2 SVGAGI. Trimming at V came to 6 bases and at J to 7 bases, leaving 16 bases not matched to a gene. The CDR3 nucleotides are TGTGCCAGCAGCTACACCGTCGCGACAGGGGTGGGTGGCTACACCTTC. Its protein product is CASSYTVATGVGGYTF.